This TCR beta chain was recovered during a study of T cell responses to AZD1222 COVID-19 vaccine. Some clones are missing from TCRdb's copy, which holds only in-frame ones; the method was immunoSEQ multiplex PCR. The sample yields around 92,000 clones, approximately 91% seen once. Concerning this clone itself: The antigen remains undetermined.

Overall study findings and caveats: Variant regions that are unmutated are reportedly the target of nearly half of spike-specific TCRs.

Material: peripheral blood, obtained on day 0 of AZD1222 vaccination. The TCR sequence derives from an adult in good health.

The DNA for the CDR3 is TGTGCCAGTAGTGCGGGGACGGGACGGACTGAAGCTTTCTTT. Residues: CASSAGTGRTEAFF. The genes are TRBV19 and TRBJ1-1; D is possibly TRBD1 (5 bases). Looked up from germline, CDR1 is LNHDA and CDR2 is SQIVND (reference sequence). The CDR3 length is 14 residues. The germline V and J ends were trimmed by 5 bases and 5 bases, with 15 bases remaining between them.